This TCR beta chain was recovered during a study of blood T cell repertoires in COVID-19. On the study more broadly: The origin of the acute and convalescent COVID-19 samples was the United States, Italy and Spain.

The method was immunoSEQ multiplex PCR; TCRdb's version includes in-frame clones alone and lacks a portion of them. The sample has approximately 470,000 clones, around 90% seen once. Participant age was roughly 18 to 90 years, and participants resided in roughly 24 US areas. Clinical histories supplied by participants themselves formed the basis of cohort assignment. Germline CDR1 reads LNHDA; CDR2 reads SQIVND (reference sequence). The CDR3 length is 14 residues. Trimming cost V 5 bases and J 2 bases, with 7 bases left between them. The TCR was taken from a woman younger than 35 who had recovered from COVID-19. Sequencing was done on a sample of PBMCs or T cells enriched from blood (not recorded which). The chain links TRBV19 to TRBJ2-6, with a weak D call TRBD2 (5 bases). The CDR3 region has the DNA TGTGCCAGTAGTTCCGGGGCTGGGGCCAACGTCCTGACTTTC. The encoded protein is CASSSGAGANVLTF. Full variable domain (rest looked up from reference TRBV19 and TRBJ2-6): DGGITQSPKYLFRKEGQNVTLSCEQNLNHDAMYWYRQDPGQGLRLIYYSQIVNDFQKGDIAEGYSVSREKKESFPLTVTSAQKNPTAFYLCASSSGAGANVLTFGAGSRLTVL.